The rows below give T cell receptor beta chains drawn from one sample of a study of shared clonotypes between healthy human individuals. The method was immunoSEQ multiplex PCR; TCRdb's version includes in-frame clones alone and lacks a portion of them. The data show millions of clones, 85% to 95% seen once. Sequencing was done on a sample of naive CD8+ T cells from PBMCs. The receptors come from a man aged 18 to 30 in good health. Some clones in this sample may be carry-over from other donors' samples. Both conserved end residues are part of each CDR3. A D gene is named only where the DNA matches it firmly. Clone size is not always given. Where it is, it says once, few, many or a class for expanded clones.

size	D	V	J	length	DNA	CDR3
.	TRBD1	TRBV27	TRBJ2-1	14	TGTGCCAGCAGTTTACGGACAGGGAACAATGAGCAGTTCTTC	CASSLRTGNNEQFF
.	.	TRBV7-9	TRBJ1-2	11	TGTGCCAGCAGCTTTGAGAGTGGCTACACCTTC	CASSFESGYTF
.	.	TRBV2	TRBJ1-2	19	TGTGCCAGCGGTTACCCACAGGCAGCCTCCCCCCCTACTAACTATGGCTACACCTTC	CASGYPQAASPPTNYGYTF
.	TRBD1	TRBV27	TRBJ2-7	14	TGTGCCAGCAGCACTGGGACAGGGCCCTACGAGCAGTACTTC	CASSTGTGPYEQYF
.	.	TRBV19	TRBJ1-3	14	TGTGCCAGTCTCCCGGACATCACAGGAAACACCATATATTTT	CASLPDITGNTIYF
.	.	TRBV2	TRBJ1-5	15	TGTGCCAGCTGTTCGGGGGGGACTAGCAATCAGCCCCAGCATTTT	CASCSGGTSNQPQHF
once	TRBD2	TRBV28	TRBJ2-7	16	TGTGCCAGCAGTTCCTTTGGGGAGGGGTCCTTGTCCTGTCAGTACTTC	CASSSFGEGSLSCQYF
.	.	TRBV9	TRBJ2-7	13	TGTGCCAGCAGCTCCTCGACTGGCTACGAGCAGTACTTC	CASSSSTGYEQYF
.	.	TRBV28	TRBJ1-2	12	TGTGCCAGCAGTTTGTTTTCCTATGGCTACACCTTC	CASSLFSYGYTF
.	TRBD2	TRBV27	TRBJ2-5	15	TGTGCCAGCAGTTTAGGGGTAGCGGGAGGGTGGACCCAGTACTTC	CASSLGVAGGWTQYF
.	.	TRBV28	TRBJ1-1	16	TGTGCCAGCAGGCCCTACCCCGGACCGGGAGTATCTGAAGCTTTCTTT	CASRPYPGPGVSEAFF
.	TRBD2	TRBV2	TRBJ2-7	15	TGTGCCAGCAGTGAACGGATAGCGGGACGATACGAGCAGTACTTC	CASSERIAGRYEQYF
.	.	TRBV7-6	TRBJ1-2	13	TGTGCCAGCAGCCATCCTGACTTCTATGGCTACACCTTC	CASSHPDFYGYTF
.	.	TRBV7-6	TRBJ2-3	16	TGTGCCAGCAGCTTGGTCACAGGGAGCTCAGGGGATACGCAGTATTTT	CASSLVTGSSGDTQYF
.	TRBD1	TRBV6-5	TRBJ1-1	16	TGTGCCAGCAGTTACGCCCTTGGACAGGGATACACTGAAGCTTTCTTT	CASSYALGQGYTEAFF
.	.	TRBV2	TRBJ2-2	16	TGTGCCAGCAGGGGGGGCACGGGTTGGAACACCGGGGAGCTGTTTTTT	CASRGGTGWNTGELFF
.	TRBD1	TRBV5-8	TRBJ2-1	20	TGTGCCAGCAGCGAACCGGGACAGGGTTTAGGAGCCCCCGAATACAATGAGCAGTTCTTC	CASSEPGQGLGAPEYNEQFF
.	.	TRBV13	TRBJ2-7	14	TGTGCCAGCAGCTCGGGGCAGGGAGTCCACGAGCAGTACTTC	CASSSGQGVHEQYF
.	.	TRBV7-3	TRBJ2-3	15	TGTGCCAGCAGCTTAACGGCCGGTAGCACAGATACGCAGTATTTT	CASSLTAGSTDTQYF
.	.	TRBV5-6	TRBJ2-2	13	TGTGCCAGCAGCTTAGGTCTCACCGGGGAGCTGTTTTTT	CASSLGLTGELFF
.	.	TRBV1	TRBJ1-5	18	TGCACCAGCAGCCAAGAGTGCCAGGCACCTGGGGGGAAACAGCCCCAGCATTTT	CTSSQECQAPGGKQPQHF
.	.	TRBV5-4	TRBJ2-2	13	TGTGCCAGCACCCCTCGAGCGGGCGGGGAGCTGTTTTTT	CASTPRAGGELFF
.	TRBD1	TRBV29-1	TRBJ1-5	12	TGCAGCGTGAGGACAGGGGTCCAGCCCCAGCATTTT	CSVRTGVQPQHF
.	TRBD2	TRBV5-4	TRBJ2-3	15	TGTGCCAGCAGCCAAAGCGGGAGGGCCCTGGATACGCAGTATTTT	CASSQSGRALDTQYF
.	.	TRBV5-4	TRBJ2-1	16	TGTGCCAGCAGCCCCGCCTCGGCGGAATCCTGGGATGAGCAGTTCTTC	CASSPASAESWDEQFF
.	TRBD2	TRBV11-2	TRBJ2-7	15	TGTGCCAGCAGCCCACTAGCGGGAGTGTCCTACGAGCAGTACTTC	CASSPLAGVSYEQYF
.	.	TRBV19	TRBJ2-7	14	TGTGCCAGTAGTCCCCGGGTCAGAAACTACGAGCAGTACTTC	CASSPRVRNYEQYF
.	.	TRBV5-6	TRBJ2-6	14	TGTGCCAGCAGCGGGGGCTCTGGGGCCAACGTCCTGACTTTC	CASSGGSGANVLTF
.	TRBD2	TRBV11-2	TRBJ2-7	19	TGTGCCAGCAGCTTAGCCAGGGGCGGACTAGCGGGAGCTCGCTACGAGCAGTACTTC	CASSLARGGLAGARYEQYF
.	.	TRBV6-5	TRBJ1-5	13	TGTGCCAGCAGTTACTCCATAGGGCAGCCCCAGCATTTT	CASSYSIGQPQHF
.	.	TRBV4-1	TRBJ1-1	15	TGCGCCAGCAGCCAAGATTTCAGCATGGACACTGAAGCTTTCTTT	CASSQDFSMDTEAFF
.	.	TRBV4-2	TRBJ1-2	15	TGTGCCAGCAGCCAAGATAAGGGCATTAACTATGGCTACACCTTC	CASSQDKGINYGYTF
.	.	TRBV9	TRBJ1-5	15	TGTGCCAGCAGCGTAGGGGGAGGGGCGCATCAGCCCCAGCATTTT	CASSVGGGAHQPQHF
.	TRBD2	TRBV28	TRBJ2-3	18	TGTGCCAGCAGTTTCTCTCCGAGACTAGCTTCTAGCACAGATACGCAGTATTTT	CASSFSPRLASSTDTQYF
.	.	TRBV27	TRBJ1-2	13	TGTGCCAGCAGTCCGAAAGGAGACTATGGCTACACCTTC	CASSPKGDYGYTF
.	TRBD1	TRBV13	TRBJ1-2	14	TGTGCCAGCAGCCAGGGGACAGGGGGCTATGGCTACACCTTC	CASSQGTGGYGYTF
once	.	TRBV11-2	TRBJ2-1	12	TGTGCCAGCACCGGGGCGTTTGGTGAGCAGTTCTTC	CASTGAFGEQFF
.	TRBD2	TRBV18	TRBJ2-3	19	TGTGCCAGCTCAAGGGACCGGACTAGCGGGAGGGCCGTAAGAGATACGCAGTATTTT	CASSRDRTSGRAVRDTQYF
.	.	TRBV5-5	TRBJ2-2	13	TGTGCCAGCAGCCTACTAGACACCGGGGAGCTGTTTTTT	CASSLLDTGELFF
.	.	TRBV7-9	TRBJ2-5	14	TGTGCCAGCAGCTTGCAGGGGCGCCCCGAGACCCAGTACTTC	CASSLQGRPETQYF
.	.	TRBV6-4	TRBJ2-7	15	TGTGCCAGCAGTGAGGTCTTGGGGACGATCTACGAGCAGTACTTC	CASSEVLGTIYEQYF
.	.	TRBV9	TRBJ2-7	14	TGTGCCAGCAGCGTAGGAGGCACCACCTACGAGCAGTACTTC	CASSVGGTTYEQYF
.	.	TRBV29-1	TRBJ2-7	14	TGCAGCGTTGTATTAGTTGGGAGCCCCTACGAGCAGTACTTC	CSVVLVGSPYEQYF
.	.	TRBV27	TRBJ2-2	13	TGTGCCAGCCGACACCGTGGGACCGGGGAGCTGTTTTTT	CASRHRGTGELFF
once	.	TRBV7-9	TRBJ2-1	13	TGTGCCAGCCCCAATGGATTGGGGAATGAGCAGTTCTTC	CASPNGLGNEQFF
.	TRBD1	TRBV4-1	TRBJ2-7	14	TGCGCCAGCAGCCAAGCCAACAGGGGCTACGAGCAGTACTTC	CASSQANRGYEQYF
.	.	TRBV10-3	TRBJ2-7	12	TGTGCCATCAGCATCGAAAGCTACGAGCAGTACTTC	CAISIESYEQYF
.	.	TRBV27	TRBJ1-2	15	TGTGCCAGCAAGAGTCGTGCTCAGGGCAACTATGGCTACACCTTC	CASKSRAQGNYGYTF
.	.	TRBV27	TRBJ2-7	15	TGTGCCAGCACCTGGATCGGGGGCGCGGTCTACGAGCAGTACTTC	CASTWIGGAVYEQYF
.	TRBD2	TRBV9	TRBJ2-7	15	TGTGCCAGCAGCGTAATGAGCGGGAGAAACCACGAGCAGTACTTC	CASSVMSGRNHEQYF
once	.	TRBV7-2	TRBJ2-7	16	TGTGCCAGCAGCTTAGTGTGGCAGAGCTCACCCTACGAGCAGTACTTC	CASSLVWQSSPYEQYF
.	.	TRBV7-2	TRBJ1-1	16	TGTGCCAGCAGCTTACGAGGTGTAGGCATGAACACTGAAGCTTTCTTT	CASSLRGVGMNTEAFF
.	.	TRBV11-2	TRBJ2-5	12	TGTGCCAGCAGCTGGGACGGAGAGACCCAGTACTTC	CASSWDGETQYF
.	.	TRBV7-2	TRBJ2-7	13	TGTGCCAGCAGCCCGACAAGGAACTACGAGCAGTACTTC	CASSPTRNYEQYF
.	.	TRBV7-9	TRBJ2-5	14	TGTGCCAGCAGCAGACGGACAGATCAAGAGACCCAGTACTTC	CASSRRTDQETQYF
.	.	TRBV11-2	TRBJ2-7	15	TGTGCCAGCAGCTTAACCCCTGGACACACCTACGAGCAGTACTTC	CASSLTPGHTYEQYF
.	TRBD1	TRBV7-8	TRBJ1-3	15	TGTGCCAGCAGCTTCGAGGGGGACAGAGGAAACACCATATATTTT	CASSFEGDRGNTIYF